These T cell receptor beta chains were read from a single sample in a study of identical twins. One entry per CDR3 protein, called by TCRdb with MiXCR from the 5' RACE reads. Of hundreds of thousands of distinct CDR3 sequences in the sample, around 6% were seen once. Sequencing used naive T cells sorted from blood. These TCRs come from a man aged 18 to 29 in good health. Each CDR3 is given with its conserved first and last residue. D genes are given only for firm matches. The size of a clone is reported for some rows only, either as once, few or many, or as a class for expanded clones.

TRBD2 | many | TRBJ2-1 | TRBV28 | TGTGCCAGCAGCCGAGTTGGACTAGCGGGAGACAATGAGCAGTTCTTC | CASSRVGLAGDNEQFF
NA | NA | TRBJ2-5 | TRBV15 | TGTGCCACCAGCAGCCCGTCAGGGGAGACCCAGTACTTC | CATSSPSGETQYF
NA | many | TRBJ2-7 | TRBV4-2 | TGTGCCAGCAGCCAAGACTTGACTTCCTACGAGCAGTACTTC | CASSQDLTSYEQYF
NA | NA | TRBJ2-3 | TRBV4-1 | TGCGCCAGCAGCCAAGTTGTTGGAGATACGCAGTATTTT | CASSQVVGDTQYF
TRBD2 | many | TRBJ2-5 | TRBV6-1 | TGTGCCAGCAGTAGCGGGAGGGGTAGAGAGACCCAGTACTTC | CASSSGRGRETQYF
NA | NA | TRBJ1-5 | TRBV30 | TGTGCCTGGAGTGTAGACAGGCGGAATCAGCCCCAGCATTTT | CAWSVDRRNQPQHF
TRBD1 | many | TRBJ2-3 | TRBV29-1 | TGCAGCACCCAAGGGACAGGGCTCCTAGATACGCAGTATTTT | CSTQGTGLLDTQYF
TRBD2 | NA | TRBJ2-1 | TRBV6-1 | TGTGCCAGCAGTGAACGGGGTAGCGGGGGCAAGAATGAGCAGTTCTTC | CASSERGSGGKNEQFF
NA | few | TRBJ2-3 | TRBV14 | TGTGCCAGCGCTTTTTCGGATACGCAGTATTTT | CASAFSDTQYF
NA | NA | TRBJ2-5 | TRBV7-9 | TGTGCGACCACAGTAAAACAAGAGACCCAGTACTTC | CATTVKQETQYF
NA | few | TRBJ2-5 | TRBV4-1 | TGCGCCAGCAGCCAAGTCAGGGCGCGACAAGAGACCCAGTACTTC | CASSQVRARQETQYF
TRBD1 | many | TRBJ1-6 | TRBV20-1 | TGCAGTGCTAACCGGGGACAGGTCGCGTGGACCCTCCACTTT | CSANRGQVAWTLHF
NA | NA | TRBJ2-3 | TRBV20-1 | TGCAGTGCTGATGGGAATACGCAGTATTTT | CSADGNTQYF
TRBD1 | many | TRBJ2-2 | TRBV5-1 | TGCGCCAGCAATCCAACGGGACAGGGGAACACCGGGGAGCTGTTTTTT | CASNPTGQGNTGELFF
TRBD2 | many | TRBJ2-1 | TRBV12-3/TRBV12-4 | TGTGCCAGCAGACCTTCAGGACTAGTGGATGAGCAGTTCTTC | CASRPSGLVDEQFF
TRBD1 | many | TRBJ1-5 | TRBV12-3/TRBV12-4 | TGTGCCAGCAGCCGAGGGGACAGTTGGAATCAGCCCCAGCATTTT | CASSRGDSWNQPQHF
NA | many | TRBJ1-5 | TRBV10-3 | TGTGCCATCAGCGGGACCGGGGGAATCAATCAGCCCCAGCATTTT | CAISGTGGINQPQHF
NA | NA | TRBJ2-7 | TRBV7-2 | TGTGCCAGCACCTCTTATGGGGGGGGCCCACGCGAGCAGTACTTC | CASTSYGGGPREQYF
TRBD2 | many | TRBJ2-1 | TRBV3-1 | TGTGCCAGCAGCCACAATCCTCCGGGACTAGCATGGTTCAATGAGCAGTTCTTC | CASSHNPPGLAWFNEQFF
NA | NA | TRBJ1-5 | TRBV30 | TGTGCCTGGCGGACAGAAAGCAATCAGCCCCAGCATTTT | CAWRTESNQPQHF
TRBD2 | many | TRBJ2-3 | TRBV5-1 | TGCGCCAGCAGCATAAGGACTAGCGGGAACACAGATACGCAGTATTTT | CASSIRTSGNTDTQYF
NA | few | TRBJ1-2 | TRBV4-3 | TGCGCCAGCAGCCCGGCCGGGGAGGGTGGCTACACCTTC | CASSPAGEGGYTF
NA | few | TRBJ1-2 | TRBV20-1 | TGCAGTGCTAGAGATCGGGGGGGGCGCGGCTACACCTTC | CSARDRGGRGYTF
NA | NA | TRBJ2-7 | TRBV27 | TGTGCCAGCAGTTTGGGGGTCCCTTCCTACGAGCAGTACTTC | CASSLGVPSYEQYF
TRBD2 | few | TRBJ2-1 | TRBV10-2 | TGCGCCAGCAGTGAGCTAGCGGGAGCTCTGGAGCAGTTCTTC | CASSELAGALEQFF
NA | NA | TRBJ1-1 | TRBV29-1 | TGCAGCGCCCCTGGGCTAGCTGAAGCTTTCTTT | CSAPGLAEAFF
NA | many | TRBJ1-1 | TRBV12-3/TRBV12-4 | TGTGCCAGCAGTCTCCCGCGGAACACTGAAGCTTTCTTT | CASSLPRNTEAFF
NA | NA | TRBJ2-5 | TRBV27 | TGTGCCAGCAGTTTAACAGTTGGACAGACCCAGTACTTC | CASSLTVGQTQYF
NA | few | TRBJ1-4 | TRBV28 | TGTGCCAGCAGTCTGCGACTCCGGAGGGGTGAAAAACTGTTTTTT | CASSLRLRRGEKLFF
TRBD1 | many | TRBJ1-6 | TRBV5-1 | TGCGCCAGCAGCTTGGGGGTGACAGGGGGCTATTCACCCCTCCACTTT | CASSLGVTGGYSPLHF
NA | few | TRBJ2-1 | TRBV28 | TGTGCCAGCAGTTCCCAAGGGGTGAAGGAATACAATGAGCAGTTCTTC | CASSSQGVKEYNEQFF
NA | many | TRBJ2-3 | TRBV12-3/TRBV12-4 | TGTGCCTCCTTGAGGGGAGATACGCAGTATTTT | CASLRGDTQYF
NA | many | TRBJ2-7 | TRBV7-2 | TGTGCCAGCAGCTCAGACCCCGCGTGGTCCTACGAGCAGTACTTC | CASSSDPAWSYEQYF
NA | many | TRBJ1-6 | TRBV10-2 | TGCGCCAGCAGTGAGTCCGCGGTTTATGGAGGGAGGAATAATTCACCCCTCCACTTT | CASSESAVYGGRNNSPLHF
NA | many | TRBJ2-2 | TRBV9 | TGTGCCAGCAGCGTAGGACCAGCTACCGGGGAGCTGTTTTTT | CASSVGPATGELFF
NA | many | TRBJ2-7 | TRBV29-1 | TGCAGCGTCCTGGGGGATTCCTACGAGCAGTACTTC | CSVLGDSYEQYF
TRBD1 | NA | TRBJ2-2 | TRBV18 | TGTGCCAGCTCACCAGGGACAGGTGGAAACACCGGGGAGCTGTTTTTT | CASSPGTGGNTGELFF
NA | few | TRBJ2-1 | TRBV5-1 | TGCGCCAGCAGCTTGGATGTTAGCGGTGTGAATGAGCAGTTCTTC | CASSLDVSGVNEQFF
TRBD1 | many | TRBJ2-4 | TRBV15 | TGTGCCACCAGCAGAGAGCGACAGGGAAGAAACATTCAGTACTTC | CATSRERQGRNIQYF
TRBD2 | many | TRBJ2-3 | TRBV5-1 | TGCGCCAGCAGCCCGGAGACTAGCGGGAGCACAGATACGCAGTATTTT | CASSPETSGSTDTQYF
NA | many | TRBJ2-3 | TRBV5-6 | TGTGCCAGCAGCTCCTCTTCGGCAGATACGCAGTATTTT | CASSSSSADTQYF
TRBD2 | many | TRBJ2-1 | TRBV24-1 | TGTGCCACCAGTGATCCGCGTAGCGGGTTCGAGAACTACAATGAGCAGTTCTTC | CATSDPRSGFENYNEQFF
TRBD2 | few | TRBJ2-3 | TRBV25-1 | TGTGCCAGCAGTACTAGCGGGACAGCAGATACGCAGTATTTT | CASSTSGTADTQYF
TRBD2 | many | TRBJ2-3 | TRBV7-9 | TGTGCCAGCAGCCTTTTAGCGGGAGCCCTCGGGGATACGCAGTATTTT | CASSLLAGALGDTQYF
NA | many | TRBJ2-1 | TRBV15 | TGTGCCACCAGCAGAGATCATTACAATGAGCAGTTCTTC | CATSRDHYNEQFF
NA | NA | TRBJ2-5 | TRBV5-1 | TGCGCCAGCAGCTCACTCATAGCGGTCCAAGAGACCCAGTACTTC | CASSSLIAVQETQYF
NA | many | TRBJ1-5 | TRBV29-1 | TGCAGCGTTGGCGGCAGGGGTAATCAGCCCCAGCATTTT | CSVGGRGNQPQHF